A single sample is the source of the 8 T cell receptor beta chains below, sequenced in a study of OX40 agonist ivuxolimab in advanced cancers. Sequenced by immunoSEQ multiplex PCR; TCRdb stores in-frame clones only, minus some. The table shows about 40,000 clones, with around 93% occurring only once. Sequenced here: CD4+ or CD8+ T cells sorted from blood, sampled in a trial of the OX40 agonist ivuxolimab. These receptors came from an adult with an advanced solid tumor such as melanoma, head and neck, liver or kidney cancer.

The rearrangement uses TRBV7-9 and TRBJ2-1; weak D call: TRBD2 (6 bases). The V and J ends lost 1 base and 4 bases respectively, with 20 bases between them. The CDR3 runs to 18 residues. In germline, CDR1 is SEHNR, CDR2 FQNEAQ (reference sequence). CDR3 loop: CASSLEGGASVLYNEQFF. Written as DNA, the CDR3 is TGTGCCAGCAGCTTAGAAGGTGGGGCTAGCGTACTATACAATGAGCAGTTCTTC. Based on the CDR3 plus reference TRBV7-9 and TRBJ2-1, the full variable domain is DTGVSQNPRHKITKRGQNVTFRCDPISEHNRLYWYRQTLGQGPEFLTYFQNEAQLEKSRLLSDRFSAERPKGSFSTLEIQRTEQGDSAMYLCASSLEGGASVLYNEQFFGPGTRLTVL.

V is TRBV9 and J is TRBJ2-3; 11 bases align to TRBD2. The CDR3 runs 16 residues. Trimming removed 0 bases from V and 5 bases from J; junction bases left unmatched: 5. Germline V gene data show CDR1 as SGDLS and CDR2 as YYNGEE. In DNA form, the CDR3 reads TGTGCCAGCAGCGTAGCTCAACTAGCGGGAGTAGATACGCAGTATTTT. Its translation: CASSVAQLAGVDTQYF.

The chain combines TRBV2 with TRBJ2-1, with D possibly being TRBD1 (6 bases). Germline V gene lookup returns CDR1 SNHLY and CDR2 FYNNEI. V lost 6 bases, J lost 11 bases, and 11 bases lay in between. The CDR3 runs to 11 residues. CDR3 sequence: CASSRTVQQFF. CDR3 coding DNA: TGTGCCAGCAGCCGGACAGTCCAGCAGTTCTTC.

CDR3 protein: CASSLNSGLASTGELFF. In DNA, the CDR3 is TGTGCCAGCAGCTTAAACTCTGGACTAGCGAGTACCGGGGAGCTGTTTTTT. This sequence joins TRBV7-2 and TRBJ2-2; 9 positions match TRBD2. The V gene end was trimmed by 2 bases and the J gene end by 5 bases; junction bases not matched to a gene: 9. The CDR3 runs to 17 residues. The germline gives CDR1 SGHTA, CDR2 FQGNSA.

The V call is TRBV5-6, the J call TRBJ2-7; D not certain. This CDR3 region has 14 residues. From germline, CDR1 is SGHDT and CDR2 YYEEEE. Trimming shortened V by 4 bases and J by 5 bases, and 16 bases separated the two germline ends. CDR3 DNA sequence: TGTGCCAGCAGCGATCCCTATAAAACCAACGAGCAGTACGTC. This translates into CASSDPYKTNEQYV.

The chain links TRBV30 to TRBJ1-3; D not certain. Germline loops: CDR1 GTSNPN, CDR2 SVGIG (reference sequence). The CDR3 consists of 11 residues. The V and J ends lost 4 bases and 8 bases respectively, with 9 bases between them. Here the CDR3 reads CAWNLGYTIYF. DNA of the CDR3: TGTGCCTGGAACCTCGGGTACACCATATATTTT.

This chain connects TRBV4-1 to TRBJ1-4; weak D call: TRBD1 (5 bases). This CDR3 contains 15 residues. V was clipped by 4 bases and J by 6 bases, with 15 bases between them. CDR1 MGHRA and CDR2 YSYEKL come from the germline V gene. The CDR3 DNA reads as TGCGCCAGCAGCCTCAAGTGGACGGGGGATGAAAAACTGTTTTTT. Protein sequence: CASSLKWTGDEKLFF.

This clone was counted a single time. The V call is TRBV7-2, the J call TRBJ2-1; D may be TRBD1 (6 bases). The CDR3 has 14 residues. V dropped 3 bases and J dropped 4 bases, with 10 bases sitting between them. The germline gives CDR1 SGHTA, CDR2 FQGNSA. The CDR3 DNA is TGTGCCAGCAGCTTTGGGGGACAATACAATGAGCAGTTCTTC. It codes for CASSFGGQYNEQFF.